The source of this T cell receptor (beta chain) is a study of T cells in Graves' hyperthyroidism and ophthalmopathy. Researchers amplified the TCR beta CDR3 regions from RNA transcripts. HTBI primers were used for first-round RT-PCR of the TCR CDR3. One entry per CDR3 protein, called by TCRdb with MiXCR from the multiplex PCR reads. Of approximately 710,000 distinct CDR3 sequences detected, roughly 17% appear once; the ten largest clones hold 15%. The sequence was obtained from a middle-aged man with Graves' hyperthyroidism. Specimen: blood.

The CDR3 is CASSQQYPQGAGTEAFF. DNA of the CDR3: TGCGCCAGCAGCCAACAGTATCCACAGGGGGCGGGTACTGAAGCTTTCTTT. This chain links TRBV4-1 with TRBJ1-1; 9 nucleotides align to TRBD1. With V trimmed by 2 bases and J by 5 bases, 12 bases remained unmatched. CDR3 length: 17 amino acids. CDR1 is MGHRA and CDR2 is YSYEKL in the germline V gene.